This TCR beta chain was recorded in a study of T cell responses to AZD1222 COVID-19 vaccine. Findings and limits, study-wide: Two AZD1222 doses significantly raised spike-specific TCR breadth and depth over controls. At baseline, just six AZD1222 recipients tested seropositive.

Only in-frame clones appear in the TCRdb table, and some are missing; sequencing was by immunoSEQ multiplex PCR. The profile shows about 84,000 clones, around nine tenths of them singletons. About this clone itself: What it binds is not known.

This CDR3 has 14 amino acids. Germline V gives CDR1 MRHNA, CDR2 SNTAGT. The V segment lost 5 bases and the J segment 6 bases; nucleotides outside the gene matches: 5. The sequence derives from an adult in good health. Sequences were derived from peripheral blood, sampled on day 0 of AZD1222 vaccination. V is TRBV6-4 and J is TRBJ2-3, with 10 bases lining up with TRBD2. The CDR3 DNA reads as TGTGCCAGCAGTCGGCTAGCGGGAGTCGATACGCAGTATTTT. Residues: CASSRLAGVDTQYF.